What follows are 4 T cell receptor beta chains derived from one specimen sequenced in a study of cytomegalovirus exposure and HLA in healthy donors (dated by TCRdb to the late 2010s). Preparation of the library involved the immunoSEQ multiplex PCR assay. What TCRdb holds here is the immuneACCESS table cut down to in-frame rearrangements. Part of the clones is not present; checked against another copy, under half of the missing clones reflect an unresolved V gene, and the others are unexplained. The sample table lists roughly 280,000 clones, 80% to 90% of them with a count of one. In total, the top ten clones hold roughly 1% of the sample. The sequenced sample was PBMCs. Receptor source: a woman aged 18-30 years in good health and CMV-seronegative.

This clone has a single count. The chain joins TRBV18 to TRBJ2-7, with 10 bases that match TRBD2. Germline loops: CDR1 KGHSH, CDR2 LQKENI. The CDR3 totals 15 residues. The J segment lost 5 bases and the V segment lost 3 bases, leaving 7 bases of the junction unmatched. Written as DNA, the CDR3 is TGTGCCAGCTCACCCCTGAGCGGGAGGGCAAACGAGCAGTACTTC. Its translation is CASSPLSGRANEQYF.

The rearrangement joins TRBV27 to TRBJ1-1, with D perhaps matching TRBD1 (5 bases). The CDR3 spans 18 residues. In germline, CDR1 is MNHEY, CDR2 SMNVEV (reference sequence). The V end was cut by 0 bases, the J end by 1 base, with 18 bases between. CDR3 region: CASSLSGGMRGENTEAFF. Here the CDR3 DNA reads TGTGCCAGCAGTTTATCGGGGGGGATGAGGGGTGAGAACACTGAAGCTTTCTTT.

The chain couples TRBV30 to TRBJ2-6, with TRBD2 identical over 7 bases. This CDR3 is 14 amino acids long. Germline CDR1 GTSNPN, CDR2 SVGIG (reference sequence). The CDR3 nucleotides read TGTGCGTCGGGGGAGGGCTCTGGGGCCAACGTCCTGACTTTC. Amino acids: CASGEGSGANVLTF.

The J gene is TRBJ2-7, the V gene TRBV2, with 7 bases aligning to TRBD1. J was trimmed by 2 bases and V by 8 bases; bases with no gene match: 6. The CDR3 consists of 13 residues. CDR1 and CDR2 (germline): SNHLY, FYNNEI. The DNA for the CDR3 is TGTGCCAGCGATCCGGGACAGACCTACGAGCAGTACTTC. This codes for CASDPGQTYEQYF.